This entry concerns a single TCR beta chain. No cognate antigen has been identified for it. Base qualities are not recorded, but no much larger clone differs from it by a single base. Healthy HIV-negative adults with no recently reported acute infections or vaccinations were included as donors. Every donor was a Caucasian adult residing in Nashville, Tennessee, USA. CD4+ T cells were enriched through magnetic negative selection, after which naive cells were positively selected on CD45RA and the remaining negative fraction served as the memory subset. Blood was collected by leukapheresis, and PBMCs were isolated by Ficoll-Histopaque density gradient centrifugation and then cryopreserved in liquid nitrogen vapor phase. Analytical flow cytometry was used to check the purity and quantity of each magnetically sorted T cell population. From each sorted fraction, genomic DNA was isolated and quantified by UV absorbance on a Nanodrop 2000c.

The data originate from a study of shared clonotypes between healthy human individuals (TCRdb year 2020). Turning to the overall study: The cohort included three men and a couple of women between 18 and 49 years of age. Between about 0.8 and 8.9 billion PBMCs per donor were obtained by leukapheresis. To increase sequencing depth and limit assay-specific biases, TCR repertoire library preparation and sequencing were carried out by different laboratories using diverse techniques. To estimate repertoire size and how much clonotypes are shared between individuals, the study performed deep sequencing of blood TCR repertoires from 4 to 6 healthy adults. Per donor, three plates each were used for CD4 naive and CD4 memory, two for CD8 naive, and one for CD8 memory. Beyond this particular receptor, the publication reports: Rarefaction of sorted-subset datasets indicated incomplete sequencing despite the large sequencing depth. Pairwise subsampling indicated that sequencing depth was expected to affect the degree of clonotype sharing among donors. Because the study included a small number of donors, the genetic and exposure-history diversity represented was limited. Only blood was sampled, and tissue TCR repertoires likely differ from those in blood. Compared with non-shared clonotypes, clonotypes shared by all four sorted-subset donors had higher generation probabilities. When a few donors were compared, the shared fraction of clonotypes was about 5% for naive CD4, 3.5% for naive CD8, roughly 2.5% for memory CD4, and 0.3% to 0.5% for memory CD8. Naive subsets generally had larger estimated clonotype richness than memory subsets did.

TCR CDR3 regions were amplified from genomic DNA by multiplex PCR using the deep immunoSEQ assay. Extracted genomic DNA from each cell subset was distributed evenly across all wells of several immunoSEQ 96-well plates, and each plate was treated as a replicate. For sorted subsets, roughly 200 ng of genomic DNA, equivalent to some 30,000 T cell genomes, went into each replicate PCR. The purified libraries were quantified using a Qubit 3.0 fluorometer, sized with a Bioanalyzer 2100, and then quantified again using the KAPA Library Quantification kit. Each immunoSEQ 96-well plate was sequenced on its own single-read 150-cycle Illumina NextSeq 550 flow cell. Processing in the source paper ran as follows. The immunoSEQ output contained only junctional sequences without quality scores, so filtering could not match that applied to full-length reads. Sequences were annotated with PyIR, a Python wrapper for IgBLAST v1.9, using IMGT germline references to assign V/J genes and CDR3. Reads were filtered out if the reads had weak V/J assignments (E-value above 1e-6), no CDR3, stop codons, out-of-frame junctions, or ambiguous translated residues. A V3J clonotype was defined by an identical inferred V gene, J gene, and CDR3 amino acid sequence. Percentage overlap between repertoires was computed as shared unique clonotypes divided by the size of the smaller repertoire. Richness of each repertoire was evaluated using RTK rarefaction, the Chao1 estimator, and Recon v2.1 estimates of unobserved clonotypes. Generation probabilities were computed with OLGA for all TCRbeta clonotypes obtained by the gDNA method from several donors. TCRdb mirrors the immuneACCESS table, restricted to in-frame sequences. Some clones are absent from its copies; in checked studies, under half trace to an unresolved V gene, and the reason for the others is unknown. That table gives V, J and clone size, and the DNA gave D and trimming. This sample lists approximately 2.3 million clones; 90% to 95% were detected once. About 0.37% of the sample rests with the top ten.

This clonotype was obtained from a man aged 18 to 30 in good health. Some clones in this sample may be carry-over from other donors' samples. Sequenced material: naive CD4+ T cells from PBMCs. Reading the label with the study, this specimen's cell subset or site is: CD45RA+ positively selected.

In nucleotide form, the sequence is TGCGCCAGCGCCCGAGGGAGTTCCTCCTACGAGCAGTACTTC. Its coded protein is CASARGSSSYEQYF. The chain is made from TRBV5-1 and TRBJ2-7; the D segment could be TRBD2, given 5 matching bases. Trimming at the junction amounts to 7 bases on V and 0 bases on J, and the germline ends lie 14 bases apart. For CDR1 and CDR2, the germline V gene lists SGHRS and YFSETQ. The CDR3 runs 14 residues from the cysteine to the phenylalanine. Only the CDR3 DNA stays, 42 bases, in frame from base 1.